This entry features one TCR beta chain sequence. Trimming pared 1 base from V and 7 bases from J, leaving 14 bases between. In germline, CDR1 is SGHTA, CDR2 FQGNSA. The CDR3 runs 14 residues. The data were obtained in a study of blood T cell repertoires in COVID-19. Overall study context: Acute and convalescent COVID-19 specimens originated in the United States, Italy and Spain. T cells, B-cell-depleted T cells, or PBMCs provided the cDNA or gDNA that served as material.

In the original workflow: Amplification from reference gene primers served as the basis for estimated nucleated cell counts. Profiling relied on immunoSEQ multiplex PCR, and the TCRdb table lists in-frame clones only, not all of them. D and trimming come from the DNA, and the V and J calls and clone size come from that table. The sample records about 490,000 clones, 75% to 90% being singletons. The chain is built from TRBV7-2 and TRBJ2-7, with D possibly TRBD2 on 6 matching bases. Material for sequencing was peripheral blood. This sequence originates from a human donor in a cohort sampled during active COVID-19. The CDR3 loop reads CASSLGNPAGEQYF. CDR3 in DNA: TGTGCCAGCAGCTTAGGTAACCCCGCGGGAGAGCAGTACTTC.